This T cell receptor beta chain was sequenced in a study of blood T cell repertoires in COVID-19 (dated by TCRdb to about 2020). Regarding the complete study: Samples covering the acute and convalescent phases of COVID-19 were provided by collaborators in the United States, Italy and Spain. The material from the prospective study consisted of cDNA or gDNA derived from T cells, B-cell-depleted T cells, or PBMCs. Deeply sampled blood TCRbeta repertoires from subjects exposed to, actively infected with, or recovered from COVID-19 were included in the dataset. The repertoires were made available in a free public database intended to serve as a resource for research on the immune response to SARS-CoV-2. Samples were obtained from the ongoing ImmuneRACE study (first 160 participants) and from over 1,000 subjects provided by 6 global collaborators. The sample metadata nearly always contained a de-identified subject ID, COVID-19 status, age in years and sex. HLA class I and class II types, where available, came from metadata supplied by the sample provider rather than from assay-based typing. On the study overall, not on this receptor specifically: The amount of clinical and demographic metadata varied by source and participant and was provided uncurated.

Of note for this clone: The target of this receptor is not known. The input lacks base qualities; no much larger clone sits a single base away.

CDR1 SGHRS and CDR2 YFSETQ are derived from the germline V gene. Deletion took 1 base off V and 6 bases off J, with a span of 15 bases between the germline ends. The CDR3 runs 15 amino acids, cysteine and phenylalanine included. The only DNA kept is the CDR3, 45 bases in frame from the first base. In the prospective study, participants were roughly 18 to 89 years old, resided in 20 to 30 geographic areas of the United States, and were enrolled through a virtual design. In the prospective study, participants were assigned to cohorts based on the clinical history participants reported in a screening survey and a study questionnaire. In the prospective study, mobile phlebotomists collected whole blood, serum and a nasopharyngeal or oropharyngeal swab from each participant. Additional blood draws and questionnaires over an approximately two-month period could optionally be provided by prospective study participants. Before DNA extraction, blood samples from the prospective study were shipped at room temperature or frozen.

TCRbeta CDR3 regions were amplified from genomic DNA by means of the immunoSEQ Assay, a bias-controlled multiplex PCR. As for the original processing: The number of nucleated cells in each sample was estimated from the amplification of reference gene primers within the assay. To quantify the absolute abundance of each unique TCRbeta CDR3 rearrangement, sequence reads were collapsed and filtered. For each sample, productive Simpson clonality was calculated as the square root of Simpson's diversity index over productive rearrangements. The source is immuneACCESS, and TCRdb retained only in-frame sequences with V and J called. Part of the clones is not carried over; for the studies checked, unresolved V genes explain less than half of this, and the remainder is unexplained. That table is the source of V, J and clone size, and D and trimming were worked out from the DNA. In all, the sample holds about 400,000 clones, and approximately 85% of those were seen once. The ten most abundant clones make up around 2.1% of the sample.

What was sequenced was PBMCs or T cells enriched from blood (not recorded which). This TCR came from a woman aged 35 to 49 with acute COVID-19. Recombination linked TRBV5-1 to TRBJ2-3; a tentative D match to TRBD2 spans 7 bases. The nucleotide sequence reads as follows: TGCGCCAGCAGCTTGCCAGGGGAGGGATGGGATACGCAGTATTTT. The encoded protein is CASSLPGEGWDTQYF.